These 2 T cell receptor beta chains originate from one sample sequenced in a study of blood T cell repertoires in COVID-19. Data came from immunoSEQ multiplex PCR; TCRdb stores just in-frame clones and leaves some out. The sample lists about 160,000 clones; approximately 92% were seen once. Sequenced material: peripheral blood. The receptors shown here come from a woman aged 45-59 years with acute or convalescent COVID-19.

The J gene is TRBJ2-3, the V gene TRBV3-1 (or the pseudogene TRBV3-2), with a weak D call TRBD1 (6 bases). The CDR3 length is 17 residues. Trimming removed 5 bases at V and 0 bases at J, with 18 bases between. Germline CDR1 reads LGHDT; CDR2 reads YNNKEL (reference sequence). For the CDR3, the DNA is TGTGCCAGCAGCAACAGAGGGACAAAATATAGCACAGATACGCAGTATTTT. Its translation: CASSNRGTKYSTDTQYF.

The chain carries TRBV25-1 and TRBJ1-2; D call uncertain. This CDR3 has 13 amino acids. Germline-derived CDR1 and CDR2 are MGHDK and SYGVNS. The ends were cut back, 6 bases at V and 5 bases at J, with 13 bases in the middle. The CDR3 DNA reads TGTGCCAGCAGCATGGCGGAGGGATATGGCTACACCTTC. Its translation: CASSMAEGYGYTF.